The present entry profiles one T cell receptor beta chain with its context. In the authors' workflow: The authors estimated nucleated cell counts from reference gene primer amplification. Clones were read by immunoSEQ multiplex PCR, and TCRdb kept only the in-frame ones, dropping some. V and J calls and clone size come straight from that table; D and trimming were deduced from the DNA. This sample has approximately 270,000 clones, with over 75% found just once. The data were taken from a study of blood T cell repertoires in COVID-19. Study-level background: From the United States, Italy and Spain came samples of acute and convalescent COVID-19. PBMCs, B-cell-depleted T cells, or T cells were the source of the cDNA or gDNA that made up the material.

The CDR3 runs to 16 residues. V trimming: 6 bases; J trimming: 3 bases; junction bases outside the gene matches: 12. Germline CDR1 is SGHRS and CDR2 is YFSETQ. Sequenced material: peripheral blood. The rearrangement links TRBV5-1 to TRBJ2-5; 9 bases line up with TRBD2. This clonotype was sampled from an older woman with acute or convalescent COVID-19. The CDR3 DNA follows: TGCGCCAGCACCCCCAACTCGGGACTAGCAGAAGAGACCCAGTACTTC. It yields the protein CASTPNSGLAEETQYF.